The clone carrying this T cell receptor (beta chain) was seen repeatedly, ten times or more. What it recognizes is unknown. Noted time point: patch test 2, 6 weeks after DPC sensitization. Indicated treatment: therapeutic diphenylcyclopropenone sensitization with weekly scalp DPC. Library construction involved attaching unique molecular identifiers to individual cDNA molecules, which allowed quantitative, reproducible TCR counting. TCRdb reprocessed the RACE reads with MiXCR, giving one entry per CDR3 protein. The table includes tens of thousands of distinct CDR3 sequences, 7.5% to 10% detected once. This sample was taken from a study of human T cells and chemical hapten exposure. Study results and limitations: The study found expanded TCRs formed significantly more large CDR3 similarity clusters than controls.

The receptor was isolated from a woman aged 50 to 60 with alopecia areata. Some clones in this sample may be carry-over from other donors' samples. The specimen was whole blood, collected in connection with sensitization to the hapten diphenylcyclopropenone (DPC).

The CDR3 nucleotides are TGTGCCAGCATCTATTCCTCGAATTCACCCCTCCACTTT. Translated: CASIYSSNSPLHF. The V and J genes are TRBV2 and TRBJ1-6; D call uncertain. The CDR3 is 13 amino acids. The V gene's germline CDR1 is SNHLY and CDR2 FYNNEI. Deletions cut 7 bases from V and 7 bases from J, with 11 bases between. The whole variable domain, filled in from reference TRBV2 and TRBJ1-6, reads EPEVTQTPSHQVTQMGQEVILRCVPISNHLYFYWYRQILGQKVEFLVSFYNNEISEKSEIFDDQFSVERPDGSNFTLKIRSTKLEDSAMYFCASIYSSNSPLHFGNGTRLTVT.